This TCR beta chain was recovered during a study of long-term antiretroviral therapy in people with HIV. Findings and caveats of the study: Whichever time point was examined, clones expanded before ART dominated the repertoire.

Investigators performed immunoSEQ version v3.0 at survey level. The data were produced by immunoSEQ multiplex PCR, yet TCRdb's version contains in-frame clones alone and is incomplete. Here the sample spans 30,000 to 35,000 clones, approximately 72% being singletons. Germline V gene sequence: CDR1 MDHEN, CDR2 SYDVKM. The CDR3 has 15 residues. In regard to this clone: What it recognizes is unknown. At one end, the junction sequence differs from germline, possibly due to a read error.

The receptor's source is a middle-aged man with HIV. The sequenced sample was unsorted PBMCs, obtained 3 years after starting antiretroviral therapy. The chain combines TRBV28 with TRBJ1-1, with D perhaps matching TRBD1 (6 bases). CDR3 in DNA: TGTGCCAGCACCATACCAAGGGGGGGACGGGCTGAGGCTTTCTTT. Amino acids: CASTIPRGGRAEAFF.